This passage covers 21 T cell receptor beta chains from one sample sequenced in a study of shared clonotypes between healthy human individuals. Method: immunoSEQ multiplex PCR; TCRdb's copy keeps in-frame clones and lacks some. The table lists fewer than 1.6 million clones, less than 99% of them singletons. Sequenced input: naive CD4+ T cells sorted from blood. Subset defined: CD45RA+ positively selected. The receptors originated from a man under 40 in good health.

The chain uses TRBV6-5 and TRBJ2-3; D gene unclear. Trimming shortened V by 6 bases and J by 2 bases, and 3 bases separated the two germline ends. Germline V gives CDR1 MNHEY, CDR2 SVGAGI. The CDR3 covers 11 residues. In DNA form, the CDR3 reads TGTGCCAGCAGGGACACAGATACGCAGTATTTT. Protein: CASRDTDTQYF.

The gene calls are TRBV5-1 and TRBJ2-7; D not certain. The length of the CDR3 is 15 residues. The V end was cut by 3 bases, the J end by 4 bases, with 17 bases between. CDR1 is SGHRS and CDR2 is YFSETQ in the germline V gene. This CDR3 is CASSSGGLSSYEQYF. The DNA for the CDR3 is TGCGCCAGCAGCTCGGGCGGCCTCTCCTCTTACGAGCAGTACTTC.

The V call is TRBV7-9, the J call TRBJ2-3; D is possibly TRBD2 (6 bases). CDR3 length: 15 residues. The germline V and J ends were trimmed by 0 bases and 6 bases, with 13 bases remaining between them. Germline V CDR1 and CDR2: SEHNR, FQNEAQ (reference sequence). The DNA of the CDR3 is TGTGCCAGCAGCTTAGCAGGGACTCCGGGGGATACGCAGTATTTT. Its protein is CASSLAGTPGDTQYF.

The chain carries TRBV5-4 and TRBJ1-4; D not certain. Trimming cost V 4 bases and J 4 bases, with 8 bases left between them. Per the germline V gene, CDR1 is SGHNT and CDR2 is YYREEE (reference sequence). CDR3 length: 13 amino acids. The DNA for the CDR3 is TGTGCCAGCAGCCAGGCCCTTAATGAAAAACTGTTTTTT. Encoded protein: CASSQALNEKLFF.

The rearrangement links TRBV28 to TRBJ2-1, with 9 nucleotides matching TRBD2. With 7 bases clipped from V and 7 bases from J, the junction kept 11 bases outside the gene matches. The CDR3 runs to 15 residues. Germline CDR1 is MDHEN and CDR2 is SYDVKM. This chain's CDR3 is CASMLTSGGSNEQFF. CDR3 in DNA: TGTGCCAGCATGCTGACTAGCGGTGGGAGTAATGAGCAGTTCTTC.

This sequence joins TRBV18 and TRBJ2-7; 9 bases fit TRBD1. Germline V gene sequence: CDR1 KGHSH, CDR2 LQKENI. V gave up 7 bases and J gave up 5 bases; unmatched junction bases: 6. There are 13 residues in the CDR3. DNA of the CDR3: TGTGCCAGCTTGCCGGGACAGGGCCACGAGCAGTACTTC. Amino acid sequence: CASLPGQGHEQYF.

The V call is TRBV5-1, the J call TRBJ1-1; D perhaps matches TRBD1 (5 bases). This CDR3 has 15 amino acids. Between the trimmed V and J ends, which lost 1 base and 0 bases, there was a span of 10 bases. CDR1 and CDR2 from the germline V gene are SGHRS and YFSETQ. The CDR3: CASSLQGKMNTEAFF. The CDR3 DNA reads TGCGCCAGCAGCTTGCAGGGCAAGATGAACACTGAAGCTTTCTTT.

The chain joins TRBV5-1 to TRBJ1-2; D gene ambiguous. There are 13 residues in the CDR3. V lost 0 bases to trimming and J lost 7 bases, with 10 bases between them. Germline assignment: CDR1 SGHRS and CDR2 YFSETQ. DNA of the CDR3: TGCGCCAGCAGCTTGGCGGCAGCTGGTGGCTACACCTTC. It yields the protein CASSLAAAGGYTF.

The CDR3 coding sequence is TGTGCCAGCAGTTACATTTTTCTAGGGACTAATGAAAAACTGTTTTTT. It codes for CASSYIFLGTNEKLFF. The chain employs TRBV6-5 and TRBJ1-4; D call uncertain. Per the germline V gene, CDR1 is MNHEY and CDR2 is SVGAGI. This CDR3 has 16 amino acids. Trimming left V 2 bases short and J 2 bases short, with 12 bases between.

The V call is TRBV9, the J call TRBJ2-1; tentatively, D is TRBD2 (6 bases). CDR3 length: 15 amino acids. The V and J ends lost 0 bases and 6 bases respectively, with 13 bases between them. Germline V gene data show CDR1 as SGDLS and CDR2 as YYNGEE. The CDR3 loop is CASSVAREAPNEQFF. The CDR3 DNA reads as TGTGCCAGCAGCGTAGCGAGGGAGGCTCCCAATGAGCAGTTCTTC.

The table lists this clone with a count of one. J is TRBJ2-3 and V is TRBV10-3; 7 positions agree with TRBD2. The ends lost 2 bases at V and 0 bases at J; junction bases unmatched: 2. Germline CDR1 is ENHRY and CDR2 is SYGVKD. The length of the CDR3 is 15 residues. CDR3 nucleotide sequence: TGTGCCATCAGTGAGGGGGGGGATAGCACAGATACGCAGTATTTT. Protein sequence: CAISEGGDSTDTQYF.

CDR3 coding DNA: TGTGCCAGCTCACCACCGAAGCGGAGCTCCTACAATGAGCAGTTCTTC. Its protein is CASSPPKRSSYNEQFF. The chain carries TRBV18 and TRBJ2-1, with D possibly being TRBD2 (5 bases). There are 16 residues in the CDR3. V lost 0 bases and J lost 0, with 9 bases in between. CDR1 KGHSH and CDR2 LQKENI come from the germline V gene. The full variable domain, rest sourced from reference TRBV18 and TRBJ2-1, is NAGVMQNPRHLVRRRGQEARLRCSPMKGHSHVYWYRQLPEEGLKFMVYLQKENIIDESGMPKERFSAEFPKEGPSILRIQQVVRGDSAAYFCASSPPKRSSYNEQFFGPGTRLTVL.

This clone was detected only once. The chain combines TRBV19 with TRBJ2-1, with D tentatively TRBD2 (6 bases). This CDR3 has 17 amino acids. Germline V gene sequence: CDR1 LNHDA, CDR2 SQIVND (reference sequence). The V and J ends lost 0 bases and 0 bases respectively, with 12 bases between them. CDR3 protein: CASSIDLGTVSYNEQFF. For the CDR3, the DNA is TGTGCCAGTAGTATAGATCTAGGGACTGTCTCCTACAATGAGCAGTTCTTC. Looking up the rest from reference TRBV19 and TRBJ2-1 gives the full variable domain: DGGITQSPKYLFRKEGQNVTLSCEQNLNHDAMYWYRQDPGQGLRLIYYSQIVNDFQKGDIAEGYSVSREKKESFPLTVTSAQKNPTAFYLCASSIDLGTVSYNEQFFGPGTRLTVL.

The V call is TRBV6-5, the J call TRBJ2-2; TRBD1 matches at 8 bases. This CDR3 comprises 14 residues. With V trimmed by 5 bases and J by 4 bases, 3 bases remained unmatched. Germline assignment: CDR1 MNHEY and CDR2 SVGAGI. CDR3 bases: TGTGCCAGCAGTAGCACAGGGGGCACCGGGGAGCTGTTTTTT. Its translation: CASSSTGGTGELFF.

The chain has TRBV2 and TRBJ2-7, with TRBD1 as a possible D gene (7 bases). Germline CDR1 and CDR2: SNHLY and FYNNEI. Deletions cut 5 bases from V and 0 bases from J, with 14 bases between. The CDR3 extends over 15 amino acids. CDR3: CASSKTGEDSYEQYF. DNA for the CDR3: TGTGCCAGCAGTAAAACAGGGGAGGACTCCTACGAGCAGTACTTC.

For the CDR3, the DNA is TGTGCCAGCAGTTACTCGTTAGCTACCGGGGAGCTGTTTTTT. It yields the protein CASSYSLATGELFF. The chain combines TRBV6-5 with TRBJ2-2; D unresolved. This CDR3 is 14 amino acids long. Trimming pared 0 bases from V and 5 bases from J, leaving 7 bases between. Germline-derived CDR1 and CDR2 are MNHEY and SVGAGI.

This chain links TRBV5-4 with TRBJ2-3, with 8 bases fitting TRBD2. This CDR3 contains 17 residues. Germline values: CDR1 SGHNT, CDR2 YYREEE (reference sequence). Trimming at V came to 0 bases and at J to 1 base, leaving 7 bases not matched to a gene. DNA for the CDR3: TGTGCCAGCAGCTTGGGATCGGTGACTAGCGGCACAGATACGCAGTATTTT. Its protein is CASSLGSVTSGTDTQYF. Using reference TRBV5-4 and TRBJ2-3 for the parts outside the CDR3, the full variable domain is ETGVTQSPTHLIKTRGQQVTLRCSSQSGHNTVSWYQQALGQGPQFIFQYYREEENGRGNFPPRFSGLQFPNYSSELNVNALELDDSALYLCASSLGSVTSGTDTQYFGPGTRLTVL.

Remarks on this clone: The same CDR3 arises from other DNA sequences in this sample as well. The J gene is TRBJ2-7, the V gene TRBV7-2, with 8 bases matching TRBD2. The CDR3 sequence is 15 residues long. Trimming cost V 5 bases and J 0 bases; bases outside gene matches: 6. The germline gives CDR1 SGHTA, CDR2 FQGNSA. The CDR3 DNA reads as TGTGCCAGCAGCCCTACTAGCGGCAGCTCCTACGAGCAGTACTTC. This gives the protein CASSPTSGSSYEQYF.

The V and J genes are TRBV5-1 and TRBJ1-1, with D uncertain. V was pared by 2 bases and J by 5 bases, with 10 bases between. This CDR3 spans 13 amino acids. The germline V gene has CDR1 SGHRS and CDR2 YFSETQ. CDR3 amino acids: CASSFSLGTEAFF. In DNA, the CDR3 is TGCGCCAGCAGCTTCAGCCTGGGGACTGAAGCTTTCTTT.

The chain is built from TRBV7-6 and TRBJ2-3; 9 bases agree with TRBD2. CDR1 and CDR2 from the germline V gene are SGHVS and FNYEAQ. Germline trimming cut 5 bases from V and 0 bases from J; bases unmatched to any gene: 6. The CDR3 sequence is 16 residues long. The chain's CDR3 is CASSHGLASSTDTQYF. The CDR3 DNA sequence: TGTGCCAGCAGCCACGGACTAGCGTCGAGCACAGATACGCAGTATTTT.

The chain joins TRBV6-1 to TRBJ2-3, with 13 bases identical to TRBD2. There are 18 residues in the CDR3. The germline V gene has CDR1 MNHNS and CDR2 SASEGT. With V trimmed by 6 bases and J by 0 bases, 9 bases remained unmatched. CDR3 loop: CASSELAGGRWSTDTQYF. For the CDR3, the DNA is TGTGCCAGCAGCGAACTAGCGGGAGGGCGGTGGAGCACAGATACGCAGTATTTT.